Listed here are 20 T cell receptor beta chains from one sample, sequenced in a study of immune characterization of retroperitoneal liposarcoma (dated by TCRdb to about 2019). To prepare the library, PCR was applied. The sequencer listed for this sample is NextSeq 500. The public reads were reanalyzed by TCRdb: fastp trimming at Q25, MiXCR alignment, in-frame beta chains only. Identical CDR3 proteins give one entry, which carries the most common genes and DNA. A total of roughly 11,000 distinct CDR3 sequences appear in this sample, about 27% of them only once. The ten largest make up around a tenth of the sample. The sequencing sample was made of tumor tissue. Receptor source: a female donor with retroperitoneal liposarcoma.

The sample holds a few counts of this clonotype. The chain combines TRBV6-1 with TRBJ2-1; D could derive from TRBD1 or TRBD2 (6 bases each). The CDR3 covers 15 residues. Deletions cut 6 bases from V and 0 bases from J, with 12 bases between. Germline V gene lookup returns CDR1 MNHNS and CDR2 SASEGT. The chain's CDR3 is CASSGGSNSYNEQFF. The CDR3 bases are TGTGCCAGCAGCGGGGGCTCCAACTCCTACAATGAGCAGTTCTTC.

This clonotype was seen at least ten times. This rearrangement joins TRBV6-1 to TRBJ2-1; D is uncertain. The J call is uncertain, as TRBJ2-7 better fits the DNA end. Per the germline V gene, CDR1 is MNHNS and CDR2 is SASEGT. CDR3 length equals 16 residues. Here the CDR3 DNA reads TGTGCCAGCAGTGAACGGCAGGTTAGCTCCTACAATGAGCAGTACTTC. Its translation: CASSERQVSSYNEQYF.

This clonotype rates as medium-sized (0.01 to 0.1%). V usage is TRBV7-2 and J usage is TRBJ2-1; 11 bases map to TRBD1. The closer fit of TRBJ2-7 to the DNA end suggests the J call may be wrong. CDR1 and CDR2 (germline): SGHTA, FQGNSA. The CDR3 runs 16 residues. The CDR3 coding sequence is TGTGCCAGCAGCCGGGGACAGGGGGGACTCTCCTACGAGCAGTACTTC. It codes for CASSRGQGGLSYEQYF.

J is TRBJ2-1 and V is TRBV7-4, with D unclear. The germline V and J ends were trimmed by 2 bases and 9 bases, with 8 bases remaining between them. There are 12 residues in the CDR3. The V gene's germline CDR1 is SGHVT and CDR2 SQSDAQ. The CDR3 nucleotides are TGTGCCAGCAGCTTATACCTGGGTGAGCAGTTCTTC. It encodes CASSLYLGEQFF.

The rearrangement links TRBV10-2 to TRBJ2-5, with a possible D match to TRBD1 (6 bases). Trimming shortened V by 5 bases and J by 5 bases, and 15 bases separated the two germline ends. The CDR3 covers 14 residues. The V gene's germline CDR1 is WSHSY and CDR2 SAAADI. CDR3 region: CASSSPVGAETQYF. The CDR3 bases are TGCGCCAGCAGTTCCCCGGTGGGGGCCGAGACCCAGTACTTC.

This clonotype was seen a handful of times. The rearrangement joins TRBV6-1 to TRBJ2-1, with D perhaps matching TRBD2 (5 bases). The better agreement between TRBJ2-7 and the DNA end casts doubt on the J call. CDR1 and CDR2 from the germline V gene are MNHNS and SASEGT. CDR3 length equals 15 residues. The CDR3 reads CASSEEVASYNEQYF. In DNA form, the CDR3 reads TGTGCCAGCAGTGAAGAGGTAGCGTCCTACAATGAGCAGTACTTC.

In DNA, the CDR3 is TGTGCCAGCAGCTTAGACAACAATCAGCCCCAGCATTTT. Its protein product is CASSLDNNQPQHF. The chain recombines TRBV7-2 with TRBJ1-5; D ambiguous. V lost 1 base and J lost 3, with 4 bases in between. In germline, CDR1 is SGHTA, CDR2 FQGNSA. CDR3 length: 13 residues. The full variable domain, with the rest looked up from reference TRBV7-2 and TRBJ1-5, is GAGVSQSPSNKVTEKGKDVELRCDPISGHTALYWYRQSLGQGLEFLIYFQGNSAPDKSGLPSDRFSAERTGGSVSTLTIQRTQQEDSAVYLCASSLDNNQPQHFGDGTRLSIL.

This clonotype was seen a few times. The chain couples TRBV6-2 or TRBV6-3 to TRBJ1-1; D is undetermined. V lost 7 bases and J 3 bases, leaving 6 bases between the germline ends. Germline V gene lookup returns CDR1 MNHEY and CDR2 SVGEGT. The CDR3 has 11 amino acids. For the CDR3, the DNA is TGTGCCAGCAAGCGGGACACTGAAGCTTTCTTT. Residues: CASKRDTEAFF.

The rearrangement joins TRBV12-3 or TRBV12-4 to TRBJ1-4; TRBD1 is a possible D gene (5 bases). The V end was cut by 4 bases, the J end by 8 bases, with 17 bases between. CDR3 length: 15 amino acids. CDR3 coding DNA: TGTGCCAGCAGTTATAGGGGAGGGCTGGGCGAAAAACTGTTTTTT. Translation gives CASSYRGGLGEKLFF.

The rearrangement joins TRBV6-1 to TRBJ1-5; D is ambiguous. The V end was cut by 6 bases, the J end by 3 bases, with 9 bases between. The CDR3 has 13 residues. Germline values: CDR1 MNHNS, CDR2 SASEGT. CDR3 nucleotides: TGTGCCAGCAGCTCCGGGCCCAATCAGCCCCAGCATTTT. Amino acids: CASSSGPNQPQHF.

This clonotype was detected many times. The rearrangement links TRBV12-5 to TRBJ2-6; tentatively, D is TRBD1 or TRBD2 (5 bases each). V dropped 3 bases and J dropped 2 bases, with 20 bases sitting between them. This CDR3 comprises 19 residues. Per the germline V gene, CDR1 is LGHNT and CDR2 is FRNRAP. The CDR3 bases are TGTGCTAGTGGTTTCCTCGCCGGGACGGGGAGAACTGGGGCCAACGTCCTGACTTTC. Residues: CASGFLAGTGRTGANVLTF.

The genes are TRBV6-1 and TRBJ2-4; perhaps TRBD2 as D (5 bases). The CDR3 spans 14 residues. The germline V gene encodes CDR1 MNHNS and CDR2 SASEGT. Trimming took off 8 bases at V and 13 bases at J, with 24 bases between the two ends. The CDR3 region is CASSKDAGILAQYF. The DNA of the CDR3 is TGTGCCAGCTCAAAGGACGCGGGTATACTGGCCCAGTACTTC.

By its share, this clonotype is medium-sized. V usage is TRBV6-1 and J usage is TRBJ2-7, with 7 bases matching TRBD1. Germline trimming cut 1 base from V and 0 bases from J; bases unmatched to any gene: 3. The CDR3 totals 15 residues. Per the germline V gene, CDR1 is MNHNS and CDR2 is SASEGT. The CDR3 region has the DNA TGTGCCAGCAGTGAAGAGGCAGGGGGCTCCTACGAGCAGTACTTC. Protein: CASSEEAGGSYEQYF.

This clonotype was picked up many times. This rearrangement joins TRBV7-3 to TRBJ2-1; 7 bases align to TRBD1. Germline V gene lookup returns CDR1 SGHTA and CDR2 FQGTGA. Trimming at V came to 1 base and at J to 4 bases, leaving 4 bases not matched to a gene. The CDR3 extends over 15 amino acids. This chain's CDR3 is CASSLRQGIYNEQFF. Here the CDR3 DNA reads TGTGCCAGCAGCTTAAGACAGGGTATTTACAATGAGCAGTTCTTC.

This clonotype was detected only a few times. CDR3 sequence: CASSPGIGYNEQFF. CDR3 DNA: TGTGCCAGCAGTCCTGGGATCGGCTACAATGAGCAGTTCTTC. V is TRBV6-1 and J is TRBJ2-1; no firm D call. This CDR3 is 14 amino acids long. The ends were cut back, 5 bases at V and 3 bases at J, with 11 bases in the middle. Germline V lookup: CDR1 MNHNS, CDR2 SASEGT.

This clonotype was detected a few times. The CDR3 coding sequence is TGTGCCAGCAGCTTAGATGGATCCTCGGAGCAGTACGTC. Translated: CASSLDGSSEQYV. The gene calls are TRBV7-2 and TRBJ2-1; D is unresolved. Judging by the DNA end, TRBJ2-7 fits better; the J call may be wrong. CDR3 length: 13 amino acids. Germline-derived CDR1 and CDR2 are SGHTA and FQGNSA.

The gene calls are TRBV10-3 and TRBJ2-6, with 8 bases lining up with TRBD1. This CDR3 spans 16 amino acids. CDR1 and CDR2 (germline): ENHRY, SYGVKD. V was pared by 3 bases and J by 1 base, with 2 bases of the junction left unmatched. The CDR3 DNA reads as TGTGCCATCAGTGACAGGGGGCGTTCTGGGGCCAACGTCCTGACTTTC. It translates to CAISDRGRSGANVLTF.

The chain combines TRBV6-1 with TRBJ2-1; 12 positions match TRBD1. CDR1 MNHNS and CDR2 SASEGT come from the germline V gene. This CDR3 region has 16 residues. V was clipped by 9 bases and J by 4 bases; unmatched bases: 10. CDR3 sequence (DNA): TGTGCCAGTGGGACAGGGGGCCTTCGGGCGTACAATGAGCAGTTCTTC. It specifies CASGTGGLRAYNEQFF.

The chain has TRBV11-2 and TRBJ2-1; 15 bases match TRBD2. The CDR3 spans 16 residues. Germline V gene sequence: CDR1 SGHAT, CDR2 FQNNGV. V lost 5 bases, J lost 13 bases, and 12 bases stayed unmatched. The CDR3 sequence: CASSPGLAGGQETQFF. The CDR3 DNA sequence: TGTGCCAGCAGCCCGGGACTAGCGGGAGGACAAGAGACCCAGTTCTTC. Variable domain in full (rest from reference TRBV11-2 and TRBJ2-1): EAGVAQSPRYKIIEKRQSVAFWCNPISGHATLYWYQQILGQGPKLLIQFQNNGVVDDSQLPKDRFSAERLKGVDSTLKIQPAKLEDSAVYLCASSPGLAGGQETQFFGPGTRLTVL.

This clonotype has ten or more counts. The chain joins TRBV28 to TRBJ2-1; 9 bases are a match to TRBD1. Trimming at V came to 3 bases and at J to 5 bases, leaving 5 bases not matched to a gene. CDR1 is MDHEN and CDR2 is SYDVKM in the germline V gene. The CDR3 sequence is 15 residues long. The CDR3 loop reads CASSFLGQGHNEQFF. The CDR3 region has the DNA TGTGCCAGCAGTTTTCTGGGACAGGGCCACAATGAGCAGTTCTTC.